A selection of T cell receptor beta chains follows, all from one sample in a study of T cell responses to AZD1222 COVID-19 vaccine. Produced via immunoSEQ multiplex PCR; TCRdb's table is partial and in-frame only. The sample yields approximately 140,000 clones, 90% to 95% seen once. Sample: peripheral blood, taken on day 0 of AZD1222 vaccination. All receptors derive from an adult in good health. Both conserved end residues are part of each CDR3. A D gene is named only where the DNA matches it firmly. Not every row has a clone size; where given, it reads once, few, many or a size class.

once	TRBV30	-	TRBJ1-5	CAWSRRHGPSNQPQHF	TGTGCCTGGAGTAGGCGACACGGGCCAAGCAATCAGCCCCAGCATTTT
-	TRBV7-9	TRBD1	TRBJ1-1	CASSFLQGLTEAFF	TGTGCCAGCAGCTTTTTACAGGGGCTCACTGAAGCTTTCTTT
-	TRBV27	-	TRBJ2-7	CASSPNEGYEQYF	TGTGCCAGCAGCCCCAATGAAGGCTACGAGCAGTACTTC
-	TRBV5-1	-	TRBJ2-1	CASSWDPSYEQFF	TGCGCCAGCAGCTGGGACCCAAGCTATGAGCAGTTCTTC
-	TRBV5-1	-	TRBJ1-6	CASSSGTDYYNSPLHF	TGCGCCAGCAGCTCCGGGACTGACTACTATAATTCACCCCTCCACTTT
-	TRBV29-1	TRBD1	TRBJ2-2	CSARYRGSNTGELFF	TGCAGCGCCCGGTACAGGGGCTCGAACACCGGGGAGCTGTTTTTT
-	TRBV18	-	TRBJ2-2	CASSGQRETTGELFF	TGTGCCAGCTCAGGTCAACGGGAGACCACCGGGGAGCTGTTTTTT
-	TRBV24-1	-	TRBJ2-2	CATSALGGELFF	TGTGCCACCAGTGCTTTGGGCGGGGAGCTGTTTTTT
-	TRBV4-3	TRBD2	TRBJ2-2	CASSQEAAGIGYPGELFF	TGCGCCAGCAGCCAAGAGGCAGCGGGAATAGGCTATCCCGGGGAGCTGTTTTTT
-	TRBV9	-	TRBJ2-3	CASSVAGGPGDTQYF	TGTGCCAGCAGCGTAGCAGGAGGGCCAGGTGATACGCAGTATTTT
once	TRBV4-2	-	TRBJ2-6	CASSQEGTGANVLTF	TGTGCCAGCAGCCAAGAAGGGACTGGGGCCAACGTCCTGACTTTC
-	TRBV13	TRBD1	TRBJ1-2	CASSTRTGGRMSYGYTF	TGTGCCAGCAGCACCCGGACAGGGGGCCGGATGAGCTATGGCTACACCTTC
once	TRBV6-5	TRBD1	TRBJ1-1	CASSRGTGGNTEAFF	TGTGCCAGCAGCAGAGGGACAGGCGGAAACACTGAAGCTTTCTTT
once	TRBV16	TRBD1	TRBJ1-2	CASSQWDSYGYTF	TGTGCCAGCAGCCAATGGGACAGCTATGGCTACACCTTC
-	TRBV6-5	TRBD1	TRBJ1-1	CASRDRQGTTTEAFF	TGTGCCAGCAGGGACAGGCAAGGGACTACGACTGAAGCTTTCTTT
-	TRBV3-1/TRBV3-2	TRBD2	TRBJ2-4	CASSQEGLGVKNIQYF	TGTGCCAGCAGCCAAGAGGGACTAGGGGTAAAAAACATTCAGTACTTC
-	TRBV7-9	-	TRBJ1-2	CASSSHADRSRGYTF	TGTGCCAGCAGCTCACACGCCGACAGGAGTCGTGGCTACACCTTC
-	TRBV13	-	TRBJ2-1	CASSRATGVNEQFF	TGTGCCAGCAGCCGAGCTACAGGTGTCAATGAGCAGTTCTTC
-	TRBV12-3/TRBV12-4	-	TRBJ2-4	CASGQRAKNIQYF	TGTGCCAGCGGCCAGAGGGCCAAAAACATTCAGTACTTC
-	TRBV2	TRBD1	TRBJ2-3	CASSPDRGDTQYF	TGTGCCAGCAGCCCGGACAGGGGGGATACGCAGTATTTT
-	TRBV10-3	TRBD1	TRBJ2-7	CATGTGGPYEQYF	TGTGCCACCGGGACAGGTGGGCCCTACGAGCAGTACTTC
-	TRBV15	-	TRBJ2-3	CATSRRSLPDTQYF	TGTGCCACCAGCAGGAGGTCGCTCCCAGATACGCAGTATTTT
-	TRBV2	-	TRBJ2-2	CASNIQPTGELFF	TGTGCCAGTAACATCCAACCCACCGGGGAGCTGTTTTTT
-	TRBV9	-	TRBJ2-1	CASSVSKEQFF	TGTGCCAGCAGCGTTTCTAAGGAGCAGTTCTTC
-	TRBV28	TRBD1	TRBJ1-4	CASSPGTGLEKLFF	TGTGCCAGCAGCCCCGGGACAGGGTTGGAAAAACTGTTTTTT
-	TRBV5-4	-	TRBJ1-1	CASSLGGLRGTEAFF	TGTGCCAGCAGCTTGGGTGGCCTTCGGGGCACTGAAGCTTTCTTT
once	TRBV19	-	TRBJ1-5	CASSITNREQPQHF	TGTGCCAGTAGTATCACAAACAGGGAACAGCCCCAGCATTTT
-	TRBV7-9	-	TRBJ1-3	CASSSQGAGNTIYF	TGTGCCAGCAGCTCACAAGGGGCTGGAAACACCATATATTTT
-	TRBV30	-	TRBJ1-5	CAWSPSGHPKNQPQHF	TGTGCCTGGAGTCCCTCGGGACACCCAAAAAATCAGCCCCAGCATTTT
-	TRBV4-2	TRBD1	TRBJ1-4	CASGQGASTNEKLFF	TGTGCCAGCGGGCAGGGGGCATCAACTAATGAAAAACTGTTTTTT
-	TRBV5-1	-	TRBJ2-2	CASSLGGYDTGELFF	TGCGCCAGCAGCTTGGGCGGGTACGACACCGGGGAGCTGTTTTTT
-	TRBV2	-	TRBJ1-1	CASRLMGLNTEAFF	TGTGCCAGCAGGCTGATGGGGTTGAACACTGAAGCTTTCTTT
-	TRBV19	TRBD1	TRBJ2-5	CASSNTGTGETQYF	TGTGCCAGTAGTAATACAGGGACAGGAGAGACCCAGTACTTC
once	TRBV18	TRBD1	TRBJ1-2	CASSPPGQNYGYTF	TGTGCCAGCTCACCACCGGGACAGAACTATGGCTACACCTTC
-	TRBV7-2	TRBD2	TRBJ2-3	CASSQQTSGGPQYF	TGTGCCAGCAGCCAACAGACTAGCGGGGGGCCCCAGTATTTT
-	TRBV30	-	TRBJ2-1	CAWSVTGANYNEQFF	TGTGCCTGGAGTGTCACGGGGGCTAACTACAATGAGCAGTTCTTC
-	TRBV5-1	-	TRBJ1-1	CASSLGQDFTEAFF	TGCGCCAGCAGCTTGGGACAGGACTTCACTGAAGCTTTCTTT
-	TRBV5-1	TRBD1	TRBJ2-7	CASSPGGLDEQYF	TGCGCCAGCAGTCCAGGGGGCTTAGACGAGCAGTACTTC
-	TRBV6-5	-	TRBJ1-5	CASSYSRGLSNQPQHF	TGTGCCAGCAGTTACTCGCGGGGGCTCAGCAATCAGCCCCAGCATTTT